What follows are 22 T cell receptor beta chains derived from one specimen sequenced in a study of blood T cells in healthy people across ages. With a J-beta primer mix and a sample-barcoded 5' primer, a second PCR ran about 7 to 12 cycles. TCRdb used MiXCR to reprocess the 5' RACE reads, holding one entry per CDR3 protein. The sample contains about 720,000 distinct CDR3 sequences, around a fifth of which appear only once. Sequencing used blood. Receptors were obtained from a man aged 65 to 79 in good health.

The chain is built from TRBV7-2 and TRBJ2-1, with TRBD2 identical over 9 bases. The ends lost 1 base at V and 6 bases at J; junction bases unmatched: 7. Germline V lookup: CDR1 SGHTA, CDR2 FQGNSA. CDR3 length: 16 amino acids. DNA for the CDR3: TGTGCCAGCAGCTTAGAGGGTACTAGCGGGTCCAATGAGCAGTTCTTC. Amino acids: CASSLEGTSGSNEQFF.

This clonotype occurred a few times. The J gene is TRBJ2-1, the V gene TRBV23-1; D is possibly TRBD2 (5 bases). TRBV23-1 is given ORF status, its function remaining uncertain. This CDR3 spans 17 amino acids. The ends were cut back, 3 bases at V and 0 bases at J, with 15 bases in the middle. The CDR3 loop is CASSQMSGSSSYNEQFF. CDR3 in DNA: TGCGCCAGCAGTCAGATGAGCGGATCAAGCTCCTACAATGAGCAGTTCTTC.

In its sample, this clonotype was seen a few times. The CDR3 sequence: CASSPGRQGSGPQHF. The CDR3 region has the DNA TGTGCCAGCTCACCGGGGAGACAGGGTTCAGGCCCCCAGCATTTT. The genes are TRBV18 and TRBJ1-5, with 7 bases lining up with TRBD1. Unmatched junction bases numbered 12, after V lost 3 bases and J lost 10 bases. The CDR3 contains 15 residues. The germline gives CDR1 KGHSH, CDR2 LQKENI.

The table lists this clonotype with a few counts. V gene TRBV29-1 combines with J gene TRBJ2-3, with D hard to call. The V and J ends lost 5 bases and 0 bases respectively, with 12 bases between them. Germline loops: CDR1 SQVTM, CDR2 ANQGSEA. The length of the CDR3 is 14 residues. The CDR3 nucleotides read TGCAGCGTTAGGACCCAACTTAGCACAGATACGCAGTATTTT. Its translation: CSVRTQLSTDTQYF.

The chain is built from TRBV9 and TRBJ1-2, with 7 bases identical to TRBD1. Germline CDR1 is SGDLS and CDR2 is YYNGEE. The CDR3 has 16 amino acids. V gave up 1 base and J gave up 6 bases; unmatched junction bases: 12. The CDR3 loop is CASSVSPGTVVDGYTF. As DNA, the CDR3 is TGTGCCAGCAGCGTAAGCCCCGGGACAGTTGTGGATGGCTACACCTTC.

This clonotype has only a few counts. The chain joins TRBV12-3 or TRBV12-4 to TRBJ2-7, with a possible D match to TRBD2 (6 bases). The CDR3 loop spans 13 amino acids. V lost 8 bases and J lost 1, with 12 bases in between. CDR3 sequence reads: CASRVGGSYEQYF. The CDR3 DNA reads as TGTGCCAGCCGGGTGGGGGGATCCTACGAGCAGTACTTC.

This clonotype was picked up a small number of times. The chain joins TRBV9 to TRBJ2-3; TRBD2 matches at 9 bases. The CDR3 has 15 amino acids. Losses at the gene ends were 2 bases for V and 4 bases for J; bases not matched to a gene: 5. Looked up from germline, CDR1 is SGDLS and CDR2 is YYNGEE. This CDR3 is CASSVGGGAPDTQYF. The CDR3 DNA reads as TGTGCCAGCAGCGTGGGCGGGGGGGCACCAGATACGCAGTATTTT.

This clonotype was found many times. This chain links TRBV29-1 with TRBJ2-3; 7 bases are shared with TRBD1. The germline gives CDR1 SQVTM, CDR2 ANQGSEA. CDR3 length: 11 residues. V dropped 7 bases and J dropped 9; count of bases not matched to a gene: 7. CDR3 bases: TGCAGCGACCAGGGGGTGAGAACGCAGTATTTT. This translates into CSDQGVRTQYF.

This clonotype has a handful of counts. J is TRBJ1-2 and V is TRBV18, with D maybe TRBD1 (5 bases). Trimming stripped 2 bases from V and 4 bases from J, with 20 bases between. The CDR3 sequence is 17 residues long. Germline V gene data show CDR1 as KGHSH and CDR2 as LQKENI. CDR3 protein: CASSPSLQSYGGYGYTF. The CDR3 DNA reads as TGTGCCAGCTCACCATCATTGCAGTCATATGGGGGCTATGGCTACACCTTC.

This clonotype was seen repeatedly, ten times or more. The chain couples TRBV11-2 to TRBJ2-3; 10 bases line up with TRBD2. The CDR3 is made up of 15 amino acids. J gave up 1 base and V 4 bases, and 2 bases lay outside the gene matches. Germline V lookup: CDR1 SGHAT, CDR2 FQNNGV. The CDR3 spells CASSSGLARTDTQYF. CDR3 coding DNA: TGTGCCAGCAGCTCGGGACTAGCGCGCACAGATACGCAGTATTTT. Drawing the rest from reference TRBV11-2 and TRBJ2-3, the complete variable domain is EAGVAQSPRYKIIEKRQSVAFWCNPISGHATLYWYQQILGQGPKLLIQFQNNGVVDDSQLPKDRFSAERLKGVDSTLKIQPAKLEDSAVYLCASSSGLARTDTQYFGPGTRLTVL.

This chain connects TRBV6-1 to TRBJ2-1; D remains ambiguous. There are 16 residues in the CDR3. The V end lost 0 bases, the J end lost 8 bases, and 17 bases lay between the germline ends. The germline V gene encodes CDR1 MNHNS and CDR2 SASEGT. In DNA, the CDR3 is TGTGCCAGCAGTGAAGCGCTTCGAGGAGCAGGCCATGAGCAGTTCTTC. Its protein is CASSEALRGAGHEQFF.

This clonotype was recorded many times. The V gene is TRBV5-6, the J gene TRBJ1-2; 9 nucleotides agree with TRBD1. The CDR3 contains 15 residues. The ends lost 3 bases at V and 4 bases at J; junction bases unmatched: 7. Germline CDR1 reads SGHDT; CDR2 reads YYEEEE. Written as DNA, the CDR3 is TGTGCCAGCAGCTCAATCGCGGACAGGGGCTATGGCTACACCTTC. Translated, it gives CASSSIADRGYGYTF. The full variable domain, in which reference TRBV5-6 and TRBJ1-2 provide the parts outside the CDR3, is DAGVTQSPTHLIKTRGQQVTLRCSPKSGHDTVSWYQQALGQGPQFIFQYYEEEERQRGNFPDRFSGHQFPNYSSELNVNALLLGDSALYLCASSSIADRGYGYTFGSGTRLTVV.

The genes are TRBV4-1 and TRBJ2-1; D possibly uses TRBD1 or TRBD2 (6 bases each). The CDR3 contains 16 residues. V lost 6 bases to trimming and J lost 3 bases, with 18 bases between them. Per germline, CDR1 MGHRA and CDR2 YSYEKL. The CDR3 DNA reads TGCGCCAGCAGTCTGGGGGCTAGCGAAAACTACAATGAGCAGTTCTTC. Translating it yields CASSLGASENYNEQFF.

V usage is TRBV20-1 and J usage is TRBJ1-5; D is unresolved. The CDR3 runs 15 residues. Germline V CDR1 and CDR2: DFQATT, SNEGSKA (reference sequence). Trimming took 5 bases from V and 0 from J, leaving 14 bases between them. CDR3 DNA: TGCAGTGCTCCTTTACTCCTCCATAGCAATCAGCCCCAGCATTTT. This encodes CSAPLLLHSNQPQHF.

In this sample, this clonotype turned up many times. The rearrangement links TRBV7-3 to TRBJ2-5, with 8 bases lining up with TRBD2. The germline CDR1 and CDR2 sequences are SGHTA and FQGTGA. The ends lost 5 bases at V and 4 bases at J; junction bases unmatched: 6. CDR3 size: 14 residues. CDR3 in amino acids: CASSPGTRGETQYF. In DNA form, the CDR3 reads TGTGCCAGCAGCCCCGGGACTAGAGGAGAGACCCAGTACTTC.

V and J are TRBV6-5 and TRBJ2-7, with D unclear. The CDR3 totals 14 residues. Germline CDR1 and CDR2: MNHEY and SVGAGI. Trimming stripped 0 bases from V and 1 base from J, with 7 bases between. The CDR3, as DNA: TGTGCCAGCAGTTACTCCGACAAATCCTACGAGCAGTACTTC. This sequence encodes CASSYSDKSYEQYF.

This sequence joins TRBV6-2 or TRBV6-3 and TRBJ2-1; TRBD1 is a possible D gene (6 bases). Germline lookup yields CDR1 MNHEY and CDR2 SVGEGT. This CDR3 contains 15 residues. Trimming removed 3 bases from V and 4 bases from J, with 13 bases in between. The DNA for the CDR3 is TGTGCCAGCAGTTATGAGGGGGAAACTTACAATGAGCAGTTCTTC. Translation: CASSYEGETYNEQFF.

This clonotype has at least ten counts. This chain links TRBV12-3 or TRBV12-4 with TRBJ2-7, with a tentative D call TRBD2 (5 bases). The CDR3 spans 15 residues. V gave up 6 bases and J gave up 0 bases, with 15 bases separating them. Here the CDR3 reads CASSRHGADSYEQYF. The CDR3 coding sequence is TGTGCCAGCAGCCGTCATGGAGCGGACTCCTACGAGCAGTACTTC.

Here the CDR3 reads CASSIPAGANTEAFF. The CDR3 DNA is TGTGCCAGTAGTATCCCAGCAGGGGCGAACACTGAAGCTTTCTTT. The rearrangement joins TRBV19 to TRBJ1-1; weak D call: TRBD1 (6 bases). The CDR3 is made up of 15 amino acids. The germline CDR1 and CDR2 sequences are LNHDA and SQIVND (reference sequence). V was shortened by 3 bases and J by 1 base, with 12 bases between the two germline ends.

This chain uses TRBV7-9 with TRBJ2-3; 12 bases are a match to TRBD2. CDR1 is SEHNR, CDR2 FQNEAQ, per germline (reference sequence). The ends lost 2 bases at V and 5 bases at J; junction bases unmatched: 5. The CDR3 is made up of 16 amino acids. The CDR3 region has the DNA TGTGCCAGCAGCTTAAGGACTAGCGGGGACTTAGATACGCAGTATTTT. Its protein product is CASSLRTSGDLDTQYF.

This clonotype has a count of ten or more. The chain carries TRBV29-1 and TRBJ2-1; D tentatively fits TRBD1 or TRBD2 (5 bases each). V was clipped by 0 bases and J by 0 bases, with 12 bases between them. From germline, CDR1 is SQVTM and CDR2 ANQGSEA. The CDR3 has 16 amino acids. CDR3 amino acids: CSVEDRGGSSYNEQFF. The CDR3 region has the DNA TGCAGCGTTGAAGACCGGGGCGGCAGCTCCTACAATGAGCAGTTCTTC.

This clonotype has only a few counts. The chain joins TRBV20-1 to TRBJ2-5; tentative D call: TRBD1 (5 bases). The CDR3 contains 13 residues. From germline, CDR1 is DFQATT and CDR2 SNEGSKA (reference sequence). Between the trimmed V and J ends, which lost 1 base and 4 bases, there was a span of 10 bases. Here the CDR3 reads CSARGLRGETQYF. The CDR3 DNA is TGCAGTGCTAGAGGGCTAAGGGGAGAGACCCAGTACTTC.